The next 27 T cell receptor beta chains were all read from a single sample in a study of neurological immune-mediated disorders. One entry per CDR3 protein, called by TCRdb with MiXCR from the 5' RACE reads. The sample includes approximately 100,000 distinct CDR3 sequences, 3.5% of them seen just once. The material sequenced was PBMCs. These receptors were collected from a woman aged 18-29 years with multiple sclerosis.

This clonotype was seen at least ten times. CDR3 bases: TGCGCCAGCAGCCAAGATAAGGCATCCAGCTCCTACGAGCAGTACTTC. Residues: CASSQDKASSSYEQYF. The chain carries TRBV4-1 and TRBJ2-7; D remains unclear. The V end lost 0 bases, the J end lost 0 bases, and 12 bases lay between the germline ends. Germline CDR1 is MGHRA and CDR2 is YSYEKL. CDR3 length equals 16 residues.

This clonotype was counted many times. This chain joins TRBV20-1 and TRBJ2-5, with a weak D call TRBD2 (5 bases). The V and J ends lost 3 bases and 4 bases respectively, with 18 bases between them. CDR1 DFQATT and CDR2 SNEGSKA come from the germline V gene (reference sequence). The CDR3 consists of 15 residues. The CDR3 spells CSASPPGGGRETQYF. DNA of the CDR3: TGCAGTGCTAGTCCGCCCGGAGGCGGGCGAGAGACCCAGTACTTC.

This clonotype was counted many times. V is TRBV6-6 and J is TRBJ1-2; possible D gene TRBD1, 6 bases. The CDR3 spans 13 residues. Germline lookup yields CDR1 MNHNY and CDR2 SVGAGI (reference sequence). Trimming took off 6 bases at V and 5 bases at J, with 13 bases between the two ends. CDR3 sequence reads: CASRPAGEYGYTF. The CDR3 DNA reads TGTGCCAGCAGGCCCGCAGGGGAGTATGGCTACACCTTC.

This clonotype was picked up many times. This rearrangement joins TRBV9 to TRBJ2-5; TRBD2 agrees at 7 bases. The length of the CDR3 is 16 residues. Germline CDR1 and CDR2: SGDLS and YYNGEE. J lost 5 bases, V lost 4 bases, and 14 bases had no gene match. The CDR3 coding sequence is TGTGCCAGCAGCACTGACATAGCGGGCCTCGGGGAGACCCAGTACTTC. It yields the protein CASSTDIAGLGETQYF.

This clonotype was detected ten times or more. V usage is TRBV7-9 and J usage is TRBJ1-4; tentative D call: TRBD1 (5 bases). V dropped 1 base and J dropped 1 base, with 13 bases sitting between them. This CDR3 has 17 amino acids. Looked up from germline, CDR1 is SEHNR and CDR2 is FQNEAQ (reference sequence). The CDR3 loop reads CASSLVSGRRTNEKLFF. CDR3 DNA: TGTGCCAGCAGCTTAGTCTCAGGGAGGCGAACTAATGAAAAACTGTTTTTT. The full variable domain, rest sourced from reference TRBV7-9 and TRBJ1-4, is DTGVSQNPRHKITKRGQNVTFRCDPISEHNRLYWYRQTLGQGPEFLTYFQNEAQLEKSRLLSDRFSAERPKGSFSTLEIQRTEQGDSAMYLCASSLVSGRRTNEKLFFGSGTQLSVL.

The CDR3 protein is CASSLDNQPQHF. CDR3 DNA sequence: TGTGCCAGCAGCTTGGACAATCAGCCCCAGCATTTT. The chain links TRBV5-8 to TRBJ1-5; D uncertain. CDR1 and CDR2 (germline): SGHTS, YDEGEE. V was trimmed by 0 bases and J by 3 bases, leaving 1 base between them. This CDR3 is built from 12 residues.

The rearrangement uses TRBV12-2 and TRBJ2-1. TRBV12-2 is shown as a pseudogene. The CDR3 covers 11 residues. The CDR3 coding sequence is TGTGCAAGTCACCTAGTACCTGAGCAGTTCTTC. Residues: CASHLVPEQFF.

The table lists this clonotype with many counts. J is TRBJ2-3 and V is TRBV30; 8 nucleotides align to TRBD1. V dropped 3 bases and J dropped 5; count of bases not matched to a gene: 4. The CDR3 loop spans 13 amino acids. CDR1 is GTSNPN and CDR2 is SVGIG in the germline V gene (reference sequence). CDR3 sequence reads: CAWRDRAQDTQYF. CDR3 coding DNA: TGTGCCTGGAGGGACAGGGCGCAAGATACGCAGTATTTT.

This clonotype was seen a few times. The rearrangement joins TRBV11-2 to TRBJ1-2, with unresolved D. The CDR3 sequence is 14 residues long. V shed 0 bases and J shed 5 bases, with 10 bases lying between them. Germline CDR1 and CDR2: SGHAT and FQNNGV. DNA for the CDR3: TGTGCCAGCAGCTTAGATCGGTGGGGATATGGCTACACCTTC. This translates into CASSLDRWGYGYTF.

This clonotype was found many times. Mismatch with germline at one junction end may stem from a read error. The chain carries TRBV9 and TRBJ1-1, with D possibly TRBD1 on 6 matching bases. The CDR3 totals 14 residues. Germline V lookup: CDR1 SGDLS, CDR2 YYNGEE. The DNA for the CDR3 is TGTGCCAACAGCGTAGGGGGAGGTAACACTGAAGCTTTCTTT. This translates into CANSVGGGNTEAFF. Using reference TRBV9 and TRBJ1-1 for the parts outside the CDR3, the full variable domain is DSGVTQTPKHLITATGQRVTLRCSPRSGDLSVYWYQQSLDQGLQFLIQYYNGEERAKGNILERFSAQQFPDLHSELNLSSLELGDSALYFCANSVGGGNTEAFFGQGTRLTVV.

This clonotype was counted ten times or more. V is TRBV7-9 and J is TRBJ2-7, with D perhaps matching TRBD2 (5 bases). V lost 3 bases and J lost 7, with 13 bases in between. CDR1 and CDR2 from the germline V gene are SEHNR and FQNEAQ (reference sequence). This CDR3 has 13 residues. CDR3 in amino acids: CASSFGGQGEQYF. The CDR3 nucleotides are TGTGCCAGCAGCTTCGGCGGGCAAGGGGAGCAGTACTTC.

This clonotype has more than one count but fewer than ten. The chain combines TRBV5-1 with TRBJ1-4, with TRBD1 matching 8 bases. Germline assignment: CDR1 SGHRS and CDR2 YFSETQ. The CDR3 runs to 15 residues. V shed 4 bases and J 7 bases; nucleotides not matched to a gene: 9. The CDR3 sequence: CASSLGQGGTEKLFF. CDR3 sequence (DNA): TGCGCCAGCAGCCTAGGACAGGGTGGAACTGAAAAACTGTTTTTT.

The chain combines TRBV4-3 with TRBJ2-3, with D possibly matching TRBD2 (5 bases). V lost 3 bases and J 0 bases, leaving 7 bases between the germline ends. Germline V lookup: CDR1 LGHNA, CDR2 YSLEER. The CDR3 extends over 14 amino acids. DNA of the CDR3: TGCGCCAGCAGCCACCAGCGGAGCACAGATACGCAGTATTTT. Translation: CASSHQRSTDTQYF.

This clonotype was found many times. CDR3 sequence (DNA): TGCAGTGCTAGAGGAGCAGGGGGCAATCAGCCCCAGCATTTT. It translates to CSARGAGGNQPQHF. The gene calls are TRBV20-1 and TRBJ1-5; maybe TRBD1 (6 bases). The CDR3 runs to 14 residues. V was clipped by 1 base and J by 2 bases, with 9 bases between them. The germline CDR1 and CDR2 sequences are DFQATT and SNEGSKA (reference sequence).

This clonotype was observed many times. The rearrangement joins TRBV20-1 to TRBJ2-5, with D possibly matching TRBD2 (5 bases). CDR3 length equals 12 residues. The germline V and J ends were trimmed by 3 bases and 5 bases, with 10 bases remaining between them. CDR1 DFQATT and CDR2 SNEGSKA come from the germline V gene (reference sequence). The CDR3 nucleotides read TGCAGTGCTAGGGGCCCGGGGGAGACCCAGTACTTC. Its translation: CSARGPGETQYF.

The chain recombines TRBV20-1 with TRBJ2-7; D call uncertain. CDR1 and CDR2 (germline): DFQATT, SNEGSKA (reference sequence). The CDR3 is made up of 11 amino acids. V was trimmed by 3 bases and J by 4 bases, leaving 7 bases between them. CDR3 region: CSASSIYEQYF. CDR3 bases: TGCAGTGCTAGTTCAATTTACGAGCAGTACTTC.

This clonotype was found many times. This chain connects TRBV9 to TRBJ2-2; D is unclear. Germline CDR1 reads SGDLS; CDR2 reads YYNGEE. This CDR3 has 11 amino acids. The V end was cut by 3 bases, the J end by 5 bases, with 2 bases between. The CDR3 coding sequence is TGTGCCAGCAGCGGAACCGGGGAGCTGTTTTTT. Its protein is CASSGTGELFF.

This clonotype was seen repeatedly, ten times or more. The chain uses TRBV5-1 and TRBJ2-7, with D maybe TRBD1 (5 bases). Germline assignment: CDR1 SGHRS and CDR2 YFSETQ. V lost 0 bases, J lost 0 bases, and 7 bases lay in between. This CDR3 comprises 14 residues. The CDR3 reads CASSLEGNSYEQYF. DNA for the CDR3: TGCGCCAGCAGCTTGGAGGGGAACTCCTACGAGCAGTACTTC.

There are a few counts of this clonotype. The chain recombines TRBV7-2 with TRBJ2-5; 12 bases match TRBD2. V dropped 1 base and J dropped 2; count of bases not matched to a gene: 8. Germline V gives CDR1 SGHTA, CDR2 FQGNSA. This CDR3 is 18 amino acids long. The CDR3, as DNA: TGTGCCAGCAGCTTAGTAACGCGTCTAGCGGGGGGGCAAGAGACCCAGTACTTC. Translating it yields CASSLVTRLAGGQETQYF.

This clonotype has ten or more counts. The genes are TRBV10-3 and TRBJ1-1; D gene unclear. V was cut by 2 bases and J by 0 bases, with 19 bases left in between. Germline-derived CDR1 and CDR2 are ENHRY and SYGVKD. This CDR3 is built from 18 residues. In DNA form, the CDR3 reads TGTGCCATCAGTGAGCGAATACAGCCAGCCCAAATGAACACTGAAGCTTTCTTT. Its protein product is CAISERIQPAQMNTEAFF.

This clonotype was counted at least ten times. J is TRBJ1-5 and V is TRBV10-2; tentative D call: TRBD1 (5 bases). The V gene's germline CDR1 is WSHSY and CDR2 SAAADI. The ends were cut back, 7 bases at V and 3 bases at J, with 16 bases in the middle. The CDR3 is 15 residues long. CDR3 sequence: CASTLGLGINQPQHF. The CDR3 DNA is TGCGCCAGCACCTTGGGACTGGGGATCAATCAGCCCCAGCATTTT.

This clonotype was seen ten or more times. The chain has TRBV5-1 and TRBJ1-1; D not certain. This CDR3 has 14 residues. The V and J ends lost 5 bases and 1 base respectively, with 12 bases between them. The V gene's germline CDR1 is SGHRS and CDR2 YFSETQ. Here the CDR3 reads CASRNSRQNTEAFF. In nucleotides, the CDR3 is TGCGCCAGCAGAAATAGTCGACAGAACACTGAAGCTTTCTTT.

The chain combines TRBV5-1 with TRBJ1-1, with D unresolved. This CDR3 has 13 amino acids. V was cut by 0 bases and J by 3 bases, with 6 bases left in between. The germline V gene encodes CDR1 SGHRS and CDR2 YFSETQ. The CDR3 spells CASSLERYTEAFF. The CDR3 DNA sequence: TGCGCCAGCAGCTTGGAACGGTACACTGAAGCTTTCTTT.

This clonotype was recorded many times. The J gene is TRBJ2-5, the V gene TRBV6-6; TRBD2 agrees at 8 bases. V shed 2 bases, J shed 0 bases, and the junction held 8 bases outside the gene matches. The CDR3 extends over 17 amino acids. Per germline, CDR1 MNHNY and CDR2 SVGAGI (reference sequence). The chain's CDR3 is CASSYHGLAPYQETQYF. The CDR3, as DNA: TGTGCCAGCAGTTACCACGGACTAGCCCCATACCAAGAGACCCAGTACTTC.

In its sample, this clonotype was seen many times. The gene calls are TRBV10-3 and TRBJ2-5; the D call may be TRBD1 or TRBD2 (5 bases each). Trimming removed 2 bases at V and 6 bases at J, with 19 bases between. From germline, CDR1 is ENHRY and CDR2 SYGVKD. This CDR3 contains 16 residues. This chain's CDR3 is CAISEPDYGAEKTQYF. CDR3 DNA sequence: TGTGCCATCAGTGAGCCCGACTACGGGGCGGAGAAGACCCAGTACTTC.

This clonotype was detected ten times or more. Compared with germline, one end of the junction differs, possibly owing to a read error. This rearrangement joins TRBV7-7 to TRBJ2-7, with unresolved D. This CDR3 comprises 13 residues. Germline values: CDR1 SSHAT, CDR2 FNYEAQ (reference sequence). The DNA for the CDR3 is TGTGCTAGCAGCTTAGCTTTAGGCTACGAGCAGTACTTC. Its protein is CASSLALGYEQYF.

This clonotype has ten or more counts. The V and J genes are TRBV3-1 and TRBJ2-7, with D possibly being TRBD2 (6 bases). Trimming left V 1 base short and J 5 bases short, with 9 bases between. This CDR3 spans 13 amino acids. The germline V gene encodes CDR1 LGHDT and CDR2 YNNKEL (reference sequence). This chain's CDR3 is CASSQASVNEQYF. The CDR3 DNA sequence: TGTGCCAGCAGCCAAGCTAGCGTTAACGAGCAGTACTTC.